This TCR beta chain comes out of a study of blood T cells in healthy people across ages. Study outcomes and limitations: Total diversity from one million sequenced T cells was likely underestimated.

Trimming stripped 2 bases from V and 8 bases from J, with 13 bases between. The CDR3 runs 15 residues. The germline CDR1 and CDR2 sequences are MGHRA and YSYEKL. It was with a sample-barcoded 5' primer and a J-beta primer mix that a second PCR of roughly 6 to 12 cycles was run. TCRdb re-called the 5' RACE reads through MiXCR, storing one row per CDR3 protein. The table has about a million distinct CDR3 sequences, approximately 50% seen once. About this clonotype itself: What it recognizes is unknown.

Sequencing was done on a sample of blood. V and J are TRBV4-1 and TRBJ1-6; unclear D gene. The sequence was collected from a woman aged 60-75 years in good health. The CDR3 DNA is TGCGCCAGCAGCCAAAATACGGCGGAATATTCACCCCTCCACTTT. The encoded protein is CASSQNTAEYSPLHF.